Below are 32 T cell receptor beta chains sequenced from a single sample in a study of beta chain features in type 1 diabetes. Notes on the study in general: Type 1 diabetes patients had moderately but significantly shorter TCRB CDR3s in all four CD4+ subsets.

The whole isolated RNA underwent reverse transcription, so sequencing captured expressed TCRB transcripts. The method was immunoSEQ multiplex PCR; TCRdb's version includes in-frame clones alone and lacks a portion of them. The sample shows around 250,000 clones, about 14% of them seen only once. Their recognized antigens are unknown. The specimen was naive CD4+ T cells from blood. The source is a man aged 25-45 years with type 1 diabetes.

The chain employs TRBV5-1 and TRBJ2-6; the D gene is possibly TRBD1 (6 bases). V was cut by 3 bases and J by 2 bases, with 9 bases left in between. This CDR3 comprises 15 residues. Germline V gene lookup returns CDR1 SGHRS and CDR2 YFSETQ. In DNA, the CDR3 is TGCGCCAGCAGCTCGGACAGTGCTGGGGCCAACGTCCTGACTTTC. Amino acid sequence: CASSSDSAGANVLTF.

The chain is built from TRBV5-1 and TRBJ1-1; 9 bases align to TRBD1. Germline loops: CDR1 SGHRS, CDR2 YFSETQ. The V segment lost 4 bases and the J segment 5 bases; nucleotides outside the gene matches: 9. The CDR3 runs 15 residues. CDR3 in amino acids: CASSRGQGSRTEAFF. The CDR3 region has the DNA TGCGCCAGCAGCCGTGGACAGGGGAGCCGAACTGAAGCTTTCTTT.

This clone was seen a handful of times. This rearrangement joins TRBV25-1 to TRBJ2-1; tentative D call: TRBD1 (6 bases). V lost 2 bases to trimming and J lost 4 bases, with 12 bases between them. The CDR3 has 15 residues. Germline-derived CDR1 and CDR2 are MGHDK and SYGVNS. The CDR3 here is CASSEAGEPYNEQFF. The CDR3 nucleotides read TGTGCCAGCAGTGAAGCAGGGGAGCCGTACAATGAGCAGTTCTTC.

Only a few counts were recorded for this clone. This chain links TRBV6-1 with TRBJ1-5, with 9 bases identical to TRBD1. This CDR3 is 15 amino acids long. Losses at the gene ends were 5 bases for V and 6 bases for J; bases not matched to a gene: 8. Germline CDR1 reads MNHNS; CDR2 reads SASEGT. This chain's CDR3 is CASSSGTGNSQPQHF. For the CDR3, the DNA is TGTGCCAGCAGTTCGGGGACAGGGAATAGTCAGCCCCAGCATTTT.

This clone has just a few counts. The chain recombines TRBV4-2 with TRBJ2-4, with 7 bases identical to TRBD1. Germline CDR1 and CDR2: LGHNA and YNFKEQ. The trim removed 5 bases at V and 1 base at J, leaving 5 bases unmatched. The CDR3 is 15 residues long. CDR3 nucleotide sequence: TGTGCCAGCAGCACGACAGGGCTGGCCAAAAACATTCAGTACTTC. Amino acids: CASSTTGLAKNIQYF.

This sequence joins TRBV5-1 and TRBJ1-1, with 8 positions matching TRBD1. Germline CDR1 and CDR2: SGHRS and YFSETQ. The CDR3 loop spans 15 amino acids. V shed 0 bases, J shed 5 bases, and the junction held 6 bases outside the gene matches. This chain's CDR3 is CASSLEGTGGTEAFF. DNA of the CDR3: TGCGCCAGCAGCTTGGAGGGGACAGGAGGGACTGAAGCTTTCTTT.

In this sample, this clone turned up a few times. The J gene is TRBJ2-5, the V gene TRBV5-4; 7 bases are a match to TRBD1. The CDR3 extends over 15 amino acids. The ends lost 4 bases at V and 3 bases at J; junction bases unmatched: 9. The germline CDR1 and CDR2 sequences are SGHNT and YYREEE (reference sequence). The CDR3 loop reads CASSTMKQGKETQYF. CDR3 DNA sequence: TGTGCCAGCAGCACAATGAAACAGGGGAAAGAGACCCAGTACTTC.

The rearrangement joins TRBV5-1 to TRBJ2-3, with TRBD1 as a possible D gene (6 bases). This CDR3 has 17 amino acids. Germline CDR1 SGHRS, CDR2 YFSETQ. V shed 5 bases and J shed 0 bases, with 19 bases lying between them. DNA of the CDR3: TGCGCCAGCAGTAAATCCGGGACAAGACCTAGCACAGATACGCAGTATTTT. Translating gives CASSKSGTRPSTDTQYF.

The V call is TRBV21-1, the J call TRBJ2-2; the DNA was not used to check the table's D call, TRBD1. TRBV21-1 is deemed a pseudogene. This CDR3 region has 21 residues. The CDR3 nucleotides read TGTGCCAGCAGCAAAGTCTCCCACGCGTCGTACGGACAAGCGAACACCGGGGAGCTGTTTTTT. It is translated as CASSKVSHASYGQANTGELFF.

The genes are TRBV18 and TRBJ2-3, with 13 positions matching TRBD2. The J segment lost 6 bases and the V segment lost 4 bases, leaving 4 bases of the junction unmatched. The CDR3 has 15 amino acids. Germline assignment: CDR1 KGHSH and CDR2 LQKENI. The CDR3 DNA sequence: TGTGCCAGCTCACGGACTAGCGGGAGCTGGGATACGCAGTATTTT. Amino acid sequence: CASSRTSGSWDTQYF.

This clone showed up just a few times. The chain recombines TRBV11-3 with TRBJ2-3, with 10 bases identical to TRBD2. The CDR3 extends over 14 amino acids. Germline values: CDR1 SGHNT, CDR2 YENEEA. V dropped 9 bases and J dropped 4; count of bases not matched to a gene: 7. DNA for the CDR3: TGTGCCAGTACTACTAGCGGGACAGCAGATACGCAGTATTTT. Translation: CASTTSGTADTQYF.

V usage is TRBV9 and J usage is TRBJ2-2; TRBD2 agrees at 11 bases. Per the germline V gene, CDR1 is SGDLS and CDR2 is YYNGEE. Losses at the gene ends were 4 bases for V and 4 bases for J; bases not matched to a gene: 12. The length of the CDR3 is 18 residues. The CDR3 here is CASSPRVVLAGATGELFF. CDR3 nucleotide sequence: TGTGCCAGCAGCCCGCGCGTGGTACTAGCGGGGGCCACCGGGGAGCTGTTTTTT.

The rearrangement joins TRBV30 to TRBJ1-4, with a possible D match to TRBD1 (6 bases). Germline V CDR1 and CDR2: GTSNPN, SVGIG (reference sequence). CDR3 length equals 16 residues. Trimming cost V 1 base and J 6 bases, with 18 bases left between them. CDR3 sequence: CAWSERGGWGDEKLFF. Here the CDR3 DNA reads TGTGCCTGGAGTGAACGCGGGGGCTGGGGCGATGAAAAACTGTTTTTT.

This clone has just a few counts. The chain uses TRBV7-9 and TRBJ2-5; 7 nucleotides line up with TRBD2. The CDR3 covers 17 residues. Trimming at V came to 5 bases and at J to 2 bases, leaving 14 bases not matched to a gene. CDR1 and CDR2 (germline): SEHNR, FQNEAQ (reference sequence). The CDR3 protein is CASSTYSGTIEQETQYF. For the CDR3, the DNA is TGTGCCAGCAGCACTTATTCCGGGACTATTGAGCAAGAGACCCAGTACTTC.

The rearrangement links TRBV30 to TRBJ1-1; possible D gene TRBD1, 5 bases. Trimming took off 4 bases at V and 3 bases at J, with 15 bases between the two ends. Germline values: CDR1 GTSNPN, CDR2 SVGIG (reference sequence). The CDR3 covers 14 residues. In DNA form, the CDR3 reads TGTGCCTGGAACACCCTCCCCAGGGACACTGAAGCTTTCTTT. It yields the protein CAWNTLPRDTEAFF.

V and J are TRBV5-4 and TRBJ2-6; 7 nucleotides match TRBD2. This CDR3 region has 16 residues. CDR1 and CDR2 from the germline V gene are SGHNT and YYREEE (reference sequence). V shed 0 bases and J 0 bases; nucleotides not matched to a gene: 0. CDR3 DNA: TGTGCCAGCAGCTTGGAGCGGGGCTCTGGGGCCAACGTCCTGACTTTC. Amino acid sequence: CASSLERGSGANVLTF.

In this sample, this clone turned up a few times. The chain uses TRBV7-9 and TRBJ2-1, with TRBD2 identical over 7 bases. The CDR3 runs 15 residues. In germline, CDR1 is SEHNR, CDR2 FQNEAQ (reference sequence). The trim removed 0 bases at V and 5 bases at J, leaving 4 bases unmatched. The CDR3 coding sequence is TGTGCCAGCAGCTTAGCGGGGACTATGAACAATGAGCAGTTCTTC. Residues: CASSLAGTMNNEQFF.

This clone was seen a few times. The rearrangement joins TRBV5-1 to TRBJ2-3; 11 nucleotides match TRBD2. The germline V gene has CDR1 SGHRS and CDR2 YFSETQ. With 0 bases clipped from V and 2 bases from J, the junction kept 5 bases outside the gene matches. The CDR3 is made up of 17 amino acids. The CDR3 DNA sequence: TGCGCCAGCAGCTTGGGACTAGCGGGGAGAACCACAGATACGCAGTATTTT. Protein sequence: CASSLGLAGRTTDTQYF.

This clone was counted only a few times. This sequence joins TRBV7-9 and TRBJ2-5; 8 bases are a match to TRBD2. Losses at the gene ends were 5 bases for V and 7 bases for J; bases not matched to a gene: 9. The CDR3 contains 14 residues. CDR1 SEHNR and CDR2 FQNEAQ come from the germline V gene (reference sequence). CDR3 bases: TGTGCCAGCAGCCGTAGCGGGGACCAGGGGACCCAGTACTTC. It translates to CASSRSGDQGTQYF.

In its sample, this clone was seen a few times. This chain joins TRBV30 and TRBJ2-1; TRBD2 aligns across 10 bases. CDR1 is GTSNPN and CDR2 is SVGIG in the germline V gene (reference sequence). This CDR3 has 14 residues. V shed 2 bases, J shed 8 bases, and the junction held 6 bases outside the gene matches. The CDR3 spells CAWSLLAGWDEQFF. CDR3 sequence (DNA): TGTGCCTGGAGTCTACTAGCGGGGTGGGATGAGCAGTTCTTC. Full variable domain (missing parts from reference TRBV30 and TRBJ2-1): SQTIHQWPATLVQPVGSPLSLECTVEGTSNPNLYWYRQAAGRGLQLLFYSVGIGQISSEVPQNLSASRPQDRQFILSSKKLLLSDSGFYLCAWSLLAGWDEQFFGPGTRLTVL.

The chain employs TRBV6-6 and TRBJ2-1, with TRBD2 identical over 7 bases. Germline V gene data show CDR1 as MNHNY and CDR2 as SVGAGI (reference sequence). This CDR3 comprises 16 residues. Trimming at V came to 7 bases and at J to 8 bases, leaving 17 bases not matched to a gene. This chain's CDR3 is CASIPAGLAVGDEQFF. The CDR3, as DNA: TGTGCCAGCATCCCCGCGGGGCTAGCGGTCGGGGATGAGCAGTTCTTC.

V gene TRBV5-4 combines with J gene TRBJ2-3, with D uncertain. Germline V gives CDR1 SGHNT, CDR2 YYREEE (reference sequence). Trimming took 7 bases from V and 0 from J, leaving 12 bases between them. The CDR3 contains 14 residues. The CDR3 is CASAESISTDTQYF. Here the CDR3 DNA reads TGTGCCAGCGCGGAGAGTATTAGCACAGATACGCAGTATTTT.

The V gene is TRBV5-1, the J gene TRBJ2-5; the match to TRBD2 covers 12 bases. The CDR3 has 16 amino acids. J was trimmed by 5 bases and V by 4 bases; bases with no gene match: 9. The germline CDR1 and CDR2 sequences are SGHRS and YFSETQ. In nucleotides, the CDR3 is TGCGCCAGCAGCCTCTCTAGCGGGGGGGCTGGGGAGACCCAGTACTTC. Residues: CASSLSSGGAGETQYF.

Concerning this clone itself: The sample has other DNA sequences that encode this CDR3 too. The V gene is TRBV9, the J gene TRBJ2-1; 8 bases agree with TRBD2. Germline CDR1 is SGDLS and CDR2 is YYNGEE. Losses at the gene ends were 4 bases for V and 0 bases for J; bases not matched to a gene: 3. CDR3 length: 15 residues. The CDR3 coding sequence is TGTGCCAGCAGCACTAGCGGAAGCTCCTACAATGAGCAGTTCTTC. Protein: CASSTSGSSYNEQFF.

The chain has TRBV7-9 and TRBJ1-5; 7 bases match TRBD1. Germline-derived CDR1 and CDR2 are SEHNR and FQNEAQ (reference sequence). This CDR3 is built from 14 residues. The J segment lost 1 base and the V segment lost 5 bases, leaving 2 bases of the junction unmatched. Here the CDR3 DNA reads TGTGCCAGCAGCCGGGGACAGAGCAATCAGCCCCAGCATTTT. Translated, it gives CASSRGQSNQPQHF. The full variable domain, with the rest looked up from reference TRBV7-9 and TRBJ1-5, is DTGVSQNPRHKITKRGQNVTFRCDPISEHNRLYWYRQTLGQGPEFLTYFQNEAQLEKSRLLSDRFSAERPKGSFSTLEIQRTEQGDSAMYLCASSRGQSNQPQHFGDGTRLSIL.

In this sample, this clone turned up a few times. This chain uses TRBV30 with TRBJ2-7, with TRBD1 matching over 9 bases. Germline trimming cut 1 base from V and 6 bases from J; bases unmatched to any gene: 4. This CDR3 contains 13 residues. Germline lookup yields CDR1 GTSNPN and CDR2 SVGIG (reference sequence). The CDR3 spells CAWSGDREGEQYF. In DNA form, the CDR3 reads TGTGCCTGGAGTGGGGACAGGGAAGGCGAGCAGTACTTC.

A single count supports this clone. The chain employs TRBV4-2 and TRBJ2-2; TRBD1 might be the D (6 bases). The CDR3 spans 17 residues. The V gene's germline CDR1 is LGHNA and CDR2 YNFKEQ. Deletions cut 5 bases from V and 4 bases from J, with 20 bases between. The DNA for the CDR3 is TGTGCCAGCAGCATCCCTCCGCCGGACAGCTTCACCGGGGAGCTGTTTTTT. Translation gives CASSIPPPDSFTGELFF.

The rearrangement uses TRBV5-1 and TRBJ2-6; the D is unclear. The CDR3 spans 16 residues. V was trimmed by 0 bases and J by 0 bases, leaving 7 bases between them. The germline V gene has CDR1 SGHRS and CDR2 YFSETQ. The CDR3 DNA reads TGCGCCAGCAGCTTGGGTAGTGCCTCTGGGGCCAACGTCCTGACTTTC. As protein: CASSLGSASGANVLTF.

This chain uses TRBV9 with TRBJ2-2; a possible D gene is TRBD2 (5 bases). Trimming took 0 bases from V and 1 from J, leaving 10 bases between them. The CDR3 has 16 residues. Germline V gives CDR1 SGDLS, CDR2 YYNGEE. CDR3 sequence: CASSVDLARNTGELFF. The DNA of the CDR3 is TGTGCCAGCAGCGTAGATTTAGCGAGGAACACCGGGGAGCTGTTTTTT. The whole variable domain, remainder taken from reference TRBV9 and TRBJ2-2, is DSGVTQTPKHLITATGQRVTLRCSPRSGDLSVYWYQQSLDQGLQFLIQYYNGEERAKGNILERFSAQQFPDLHSELNLSSLELGDSALYFCASSVDLARNTGELFFGEGSRLTVL.

The chain combines TRBV5-1 with TRBJ1-2, with TRBD1 identical over 8 bases. Germline-derived CDR1 and CDR2 are SGHRS and YFSETQ. After removal of 1 base from V and 0 bases from J, the junction contained 2 bases not matched to a gene. The CDR3 has 15 amino acids. The CDR3 region is CASSLWTGSNYGYTF. Here the CDR3 DNA reads TGCGCCAGCAGCTTGTGGACAGGGTCTAACTATGGCTACACCTTC.

The chain joins TRBV5-4 to TRBJ2-5, with TRBD2 matching 11 bases. The CDR3 is made up of 15 amino acids. The germline V gene encodes CDR1 SGHNT and CDR2 YYREEE (reference sequence). The J segment lost 5 bases and the V segment lost 5 bases, leaving 8 bases of the junction unmatched. CDR3 amino acids: CASSPTRTSGETQYF. DNA for the CDR3: TGTGCCAGCAGTCCAACGAGGACTAGCGGGGAGACCCAGTACTTC.

V gene TRBV5-6 combines with J gene TRBJ1-6; 11 bases match TRBD1. Germline assignment: CDR1 SGHDT and CDR2 YYEEEE. J gave up 10 bases and V 4 bases, and 4 bases lay outside the gene matches. This CDR3 contains 14 residues. CDR3 sequence (DNA): TGTGCCAGCAGCCCCGGGACAGGGGGATCACCCCTCCACTTT. Its translation is CASSPGTGGSPLHF.